The present TCR beta chain was sequenced within a study of response to subunit inactivated influenza vaccine (dated by TCRdb to 2017 to 2018). Broadly, across the study: Deep quantitative profiling of the T cell receptor repertoire was used in the study to follow responses to a trivalent subunit inactivated influenza vaccine. Summary of the overall study and its limitations: The authors proposed that each seasonal influenza vaccination may bring in only a limited number of new T cells.

Library creation used RT-PCR. Reads for this sample came from an Illumina HiSeq 2500. TCRdb itself trimmed the public reads at Q25 with fastp, ran MiXCR and retained productive beta chains. Entries are consolidated by CDR3 protein sequence, retaining the most common genes and DNA. The sample has just over 300,000 distinct CDR3 sequences on record, 22% of them singletons. 10% of the sample is in the top ten clones. This clonotype was picked up a small number of times. Its antigen has not been determined. No base quality information exists; no much larger clone differs at one position. The trim is 4 bases for V and 3 bases for J, with a gap of 25 bases between the germline ends. From the cysteine up to the phenylalanine, the CDR3 has a length of 19 residues. The read is trimmed to its CDR3 DNA, 57 bases read in frame from base 1.

The specimen comprised PBMCs from blood, sampled around 22 months after vaccination. This sequence uses TRBV12-3 or TRBV12-4 and TRBJ1-5; TRBD1 could be the D gene, as 6 bases match. This receptor was obtained from a man in his fifties or sixties who received an inactivated influenza vaccine. Donor details come from another sample of the same person, matched by shared clones. The CDR3 here reads CASSSQGFDRKGHNQPQHF. In nucleotides, the sequence is TGTGCCAGCAGTTCTCAGGGCTTCGACAGGAAGGGGCACAATCAGCCCCAGCATTTT.